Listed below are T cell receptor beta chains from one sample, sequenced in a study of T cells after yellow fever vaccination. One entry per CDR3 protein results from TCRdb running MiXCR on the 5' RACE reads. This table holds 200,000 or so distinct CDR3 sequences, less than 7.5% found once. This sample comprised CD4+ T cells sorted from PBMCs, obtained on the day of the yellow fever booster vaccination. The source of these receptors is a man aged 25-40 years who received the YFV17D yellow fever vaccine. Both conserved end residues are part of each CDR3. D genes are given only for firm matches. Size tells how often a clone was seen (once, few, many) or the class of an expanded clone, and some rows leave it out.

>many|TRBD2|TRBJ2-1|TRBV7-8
TGTGCCAGCAGCTTAGCGAGTCTGGCGGGAGGCAATGAGCAGTTCTTC
CASSLASLAGGNEQFF
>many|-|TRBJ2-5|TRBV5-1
TGCGCCAGCAGCTTGGTGTCGGAGACCCAGTACTTC
CASSLVSETQYF
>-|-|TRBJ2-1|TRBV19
TGTGCCAGTAGTATTTTTCGCGGGAACTACAATGAGCAGTTCTTC
CASSIFRGNYNEQFF
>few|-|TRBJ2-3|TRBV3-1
TGTGCCAGCAGCCCGTCAGCGGAGTATACGCAGTATTTT
CASSPSAEYTQYF
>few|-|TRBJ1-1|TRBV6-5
TGTGCCAGCAGTTACAGGTTCGACACTGAAGCTTTCTTT
CASSYRFDTEAFF
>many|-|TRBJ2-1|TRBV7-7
TGTGCTAGCAGCTTAGGACAGAACAATGAGCAGTTCTTC
CASSLGQNNEQFF
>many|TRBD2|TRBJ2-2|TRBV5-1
TGCGCCAGCACCTTTAGCGGGTCCACCGGGGAGCTGTTTTTT
CASTFSGSTGELFF
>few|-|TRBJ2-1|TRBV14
TGTGCCAGCAGCCAAGGTATCGGGGGAGTGTTATACAATGAGCAGTTCTTC
CASSQGIGGVLYNEQFF
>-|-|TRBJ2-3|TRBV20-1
TGCAGTGCTACCGAAAGGCTTCTCACAGATACGCAGTATTTT
CSATERLLTDTQYF
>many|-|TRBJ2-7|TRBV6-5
TGTGCCAGCAGTTTGGGACCTCAAAGGGGCGAGCAGTACTTC
CASSLGPQRGEQYF
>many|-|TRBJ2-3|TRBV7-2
TGTGCCAGCAGCTTAACGACGGACACAGATACGCAGTATTTT
CASSLTTDTDTQYF
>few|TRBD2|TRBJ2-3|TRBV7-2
TGTGCCAGCAGCAGAACTAGCGGGAAAGATACGCAGTATTTT
CASSRTSGKDTQYF
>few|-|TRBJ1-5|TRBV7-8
TGTGCCAGCAGCCGGAGAGCGGGTTGGGATCAGCCCCAGCATTTT
CASSRRAGWDQPQHF
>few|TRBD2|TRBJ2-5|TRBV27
TGTGCCAGCACCTGCCCCCGGGGGGGTTTTGGCGCCCACGGGGGAGAGACCCAGTACTTC
CASTCPRGGFGAHGGETQYF
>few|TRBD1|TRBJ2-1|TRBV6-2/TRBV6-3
TGTGCCAGCAGTTACCCTTGGACAGGGAGCAATGAGCAGTTCTTC
CASSYPWTGSNEQFF
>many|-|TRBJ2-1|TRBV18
TGTGCCAGCTCACCCGGAGCTAGGGGGTCCTACAATGAGCAGTTCTTC
CASSPGARGSYNEQFF
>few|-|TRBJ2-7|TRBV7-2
TGTGCCAGCAGCCCAGAGACGTGGGGGGTCGAGCAGTACTTC
CASSPETWGVEQYF
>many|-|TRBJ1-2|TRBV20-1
TGCAGTGCTAGATCCAGGGATAGCTATGGCTACACCTTC
CSARSRDSYGYTF
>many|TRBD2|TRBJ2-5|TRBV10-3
TGTGCCATCAAAATCCTCGAAGCGGGAGGGTCAGAGACCCAGTACTTC
CAIKILEAGGSETQYF
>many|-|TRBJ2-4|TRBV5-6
TGTGCCAGCAGCTCCCGACACCAACTAGCCAAAAACATTCAGTACTTC
CASSSRHQLAKNIQYF